This section outlines one T cell receptor beta chain sequence together with its context. This clonotype has just a few counts. Its antigen remains unidentified. No much larger clone is present one base from it, and per-base qualities are unavailable. V and J are truncated by 1 base and 2 bases respectively, leaving an intervening sequence of 9 bases. Taken from cysteine to phenylalanine, the CDR3 has 15 residues. Only CDR3 DNA remains: 45 bases, in frame from the first base. CDR1 and CDR2 are drawn from the germline V gene (reference sequence): LGHDT, YNNKEL. Library preparation was by PCR. This sample was sequenced with an Illumina HiSeq 4000. Preparation of bulk TCR libraries followed a previously described approach, with the TCR primers listed in Table S5. Total RNA was purified with the Qiagen AllPrep DNA/RNA kit. Reads from multiple sequencing runs of the same library were pooled before analysis. As for how the authors treated the data: Reads were retained only if their TCR constant sequence matched exactly, and those retained reads were trimmed to 150 nt and grouped according to their 12-nt molecular barcodes. Reads in each barcode group were sub-clustered using a 15% Levenshtein threshold, and a quality-weighted consensus sequence was built for each RNA molecule. Non-functional sequences were discarded, and so were lower-count sequences lying one edit away from another sequence. Based on fitting two negative binomial distributions, any barcode sub-cluster with under 20% of the maximum read count was discarded. TCRdb redid the processing of the public reads, applying fastp at Q25 and MiXCR, and retained in-frame beta chains. One record per CDR3 amino acid sequence lists the most common genes and DNA. V and J calls and clone size were set by TCRdb, not the authors. The sample table contains 490,000 or so distinct CDR3 sequences; only one count was recorded for 20% to 25% of them. Of the sample, 0.7% to 0.95% is held by the ten largest clones.

This sample stems from a study of molecular identifiers for immune sequencing clone quantification listed by TCRdb under 2018. With regard to the full study: For a replicate experiment, RNA from approximately 20,000 or 100,000 naive CD8 T cells was divided into five aliquots, and four of the five aliquots were sequenced. This methods study benchmarked molecular-identifier clustering-based TCR repertoire sequencing (MIDCIRS) and TCR RNA copy counting, using CD8 T cells to do so. The paper's findings and limits, for the study overall: When barcode sub-clustering was not used, chimeric consensus sequences inflated TCR diversity, with chimeras reaching as high as 47%. Identical TCR molecules sharing a barcode could cause highly expanded clone sizes to be underestimated. The naive libraries included spiked-in Jurkat TCR RNA (roughly eleven copies' worth), and this Jurkat TCR RNA is not part of the donor repertoire. Modeling indicated about 3 TCR RNA copies recovered per cell, compared with about 9.4 by digital PCR, which implies a capture efficiency of around 30%. In CMV-specific effector cells, clones with more than 20 RNA copies contained over 99% of molecules, whereas in naive cells such clones contained under 1% of molecules. Even against a background of about a million naive CD8 T cells, spiked-in Jurkat TCR RNA amounting to a single cell's worth was reported to be detectable.

Libraries of naive CD8 T cells were generated from roughly 18,000 to 920,000 sorted cells, with 10%, 30% or 50% of the purified RNA used. Naive CD8 T cells, defined as CD8+CD4-CCR7+CD45RA+, were FACS-sorted into RLT Plus buffer on a BD FACSAria II. To test detection sensitivity, Jurkat RNA equivalent to more than 9 TCR copies was spiked into samples of about 19,000-1,100,000 naive CD8 T cells. CD8 T cells were enriched with RosetteSep CD8+ T Cell Enrichment Cocktail and Ficoll-Paque, followed by ACK red cell lysis. This TCR was sampled from a human donor in good health. Some libraries in this study had Jurkat cell RNA spiked in. Sequenced material: naive CD8+ T cells from blood, with Jurkat cell RNA spiked in. The cell subset or site label corresponds to: FACS-sorted CD8+CD4-CCR7+CD45RA+ naive T cells. The chain is encoded by TRBV3-1 joined to TRBJ2-1; D gene: possibly TRBD2, on 6 matching bases. The DNA is TGTGCCAGCAGCCAAGGATCTAGCGCCTACAATGAGCAGTTCTTC. The resulting protein is CASSQGSSAYNEQFF.